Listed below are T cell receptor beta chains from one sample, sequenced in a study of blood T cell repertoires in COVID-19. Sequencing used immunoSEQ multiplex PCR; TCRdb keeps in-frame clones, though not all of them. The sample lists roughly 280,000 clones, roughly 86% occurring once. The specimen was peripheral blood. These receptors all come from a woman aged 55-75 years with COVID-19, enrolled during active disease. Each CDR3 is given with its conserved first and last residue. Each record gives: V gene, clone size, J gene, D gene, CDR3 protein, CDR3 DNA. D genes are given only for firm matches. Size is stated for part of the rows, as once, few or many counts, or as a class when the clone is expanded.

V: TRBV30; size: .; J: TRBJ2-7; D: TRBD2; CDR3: CAWSRGLVQGEQYF; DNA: TGTGCCTGGAGTAGAGGACTAGTGCAAGGCGAGCAGTACTTC
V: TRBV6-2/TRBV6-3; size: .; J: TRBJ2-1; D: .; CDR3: CASSYLRPDNEQFF; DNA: TGTGCCAGCAGTTACTTACGTCCGGACAATGAGCAGTTCTTC
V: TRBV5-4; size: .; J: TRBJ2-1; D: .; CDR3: CASSFKRGGGLDEQFF; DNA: TGTGCCAGCAGCTTTAAAAGAGGTGGAGGCTTGGATGAGCAGTTCTTC
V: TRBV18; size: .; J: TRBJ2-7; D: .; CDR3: CASSPAAGYEQYF; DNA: TGTGCCAGCTCACCGGCAGCAGGCTACGAGCAGTACTTC
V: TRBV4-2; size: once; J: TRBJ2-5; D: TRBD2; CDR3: CASSQTSGVQETQYF; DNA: TGTGCCAGCAGCCAAACTAGCGGAGTCCAAGAGACCCAGTACTTC
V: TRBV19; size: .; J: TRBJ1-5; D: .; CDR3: CASKRRGNQPQHF; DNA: TGTGCCAGTAAGAGGAGGGGCAATCAGCCCCAGCATTTT
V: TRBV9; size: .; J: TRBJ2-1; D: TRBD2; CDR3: CASSVDPTSGRGNEQFF; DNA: TGTGCCAGCAGCGTAGACCCCACTAGCGGGAGAGGCAATGAGCAGTTCTTC
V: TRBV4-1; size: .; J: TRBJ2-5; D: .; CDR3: CASSQDPTRPVGETQYF; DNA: TGCGCCAGCAGCCAAGACCCTACTAGGCCCGTGGGGGAGACCCAGTACTTC
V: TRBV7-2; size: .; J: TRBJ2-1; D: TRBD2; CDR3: CASSKLAGGYNEQFF; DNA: TGTGCCAGCAGCAAACTAGCGGGAGGGTACAATGAGCAGTTCTTC
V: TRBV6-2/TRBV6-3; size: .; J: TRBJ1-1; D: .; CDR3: CASSPMNTEAFF; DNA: TGTGCCAGCAGTCCCATGAACACTGAAGCTTTCTTT
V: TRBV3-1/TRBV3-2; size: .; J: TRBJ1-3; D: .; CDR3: CASSQDLTGFTIYF; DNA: TGTGCCAGCAGCCAAGATCTTACGGGATTCACCATATATTTT
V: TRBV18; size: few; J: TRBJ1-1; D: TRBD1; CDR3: CASSRLTGGYEDTEAFF; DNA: TGTGCCAGCTCACGTCTGACAGGGGGATATGAGGATACTGAAGCTTTCTTT
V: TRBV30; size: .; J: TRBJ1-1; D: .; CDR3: CAWHRTPNTEAFF; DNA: TGTGCCTGGCACCGGACACCGAACACTGAAGCTTTCTTT
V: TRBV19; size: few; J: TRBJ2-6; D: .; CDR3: CASSTGTGANVLTF; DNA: TGTGCCAGTAGTACAGGGACTGGGGCCAACGTCCTGACTTTC
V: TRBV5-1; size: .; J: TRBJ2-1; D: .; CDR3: CASSLDRLDEQFF; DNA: TGCGCCAGCAGCTTGGACAGGTTGGATGAGCAGTTCTTC
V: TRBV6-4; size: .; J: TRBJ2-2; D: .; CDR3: CASSVERNTGELFF; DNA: TGTGCCAGCAGTGTAGAGAGGAACACCGGGGAGCTGTTTTTT
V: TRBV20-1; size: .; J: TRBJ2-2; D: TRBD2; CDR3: CSASISGRYTGELFF; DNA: TGCAGTGCTAGTATTAGCGGGAGGTACACCGGGGAGCTGTTTTTT
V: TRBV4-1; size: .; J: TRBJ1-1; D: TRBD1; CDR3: CASSLTGLGNTEAFF; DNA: TGCGCCAGCAGCCTGACAGGGCTGGGGAACACTGAAGCTTTCTTT
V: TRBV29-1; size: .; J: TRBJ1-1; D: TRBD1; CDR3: CSVAGQGGMNTEAFF; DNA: TGCAGCGTTGCAGGACAGGGGGGAATGAACACTGAAGCTTTCTTT
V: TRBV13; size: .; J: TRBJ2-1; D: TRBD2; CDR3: CASSFLTSGGTPQFF; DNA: TGTGCCAGCAGCTTTCTGACTAGCGGAGGGACCCCGCAGTTCTTC
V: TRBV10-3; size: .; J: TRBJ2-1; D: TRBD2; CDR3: CAISESGAGGENEQFF; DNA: TGTGCCATCAGTGAGTCAGGAGCGGGAGGTGAGAATGAGCAGTTCTTC
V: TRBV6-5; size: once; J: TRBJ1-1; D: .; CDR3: CASSRNTEAFF; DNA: TGTGCCAGCAGCCGGAACACTGAAGCTTTCTTT
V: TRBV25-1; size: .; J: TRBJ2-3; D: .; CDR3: CASSDERTTDTQYF; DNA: TGTGCCAGCAGTGACGAGCGGACCACAGATACGCAGTATTTT
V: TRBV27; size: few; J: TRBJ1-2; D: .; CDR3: CASTERGTDYGYTF; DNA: TGTGCCAGCACCGAAAGGGGAACGGACTATGGCTACACCTTC
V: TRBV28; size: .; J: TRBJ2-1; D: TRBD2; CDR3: CASRFAGGPVNEQFF; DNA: TGTGCCAGCAGATTTGCGGGAGGGCCTGTCAATGAGCAGTTCTTC
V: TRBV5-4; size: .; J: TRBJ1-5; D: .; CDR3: CASSLDPSGNQPQHF; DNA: TGTGCCAGCAGCCTGGACCCAAGCGGCAATCAGCCCCAGCATTTT
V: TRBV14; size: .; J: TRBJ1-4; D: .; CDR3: CASSQSIPGLRKLFF; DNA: TGTGCCAGCAGCCAATCAATTCCGGGACTCCGAAAACTGTTTTTT
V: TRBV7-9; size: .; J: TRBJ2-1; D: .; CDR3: CASSLSGVTESDYNEQFF; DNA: TGTGCCAGCAGCTTGTCGGGGGTAACGGAGTCGGATTACAATGAGCAGTTCTTC
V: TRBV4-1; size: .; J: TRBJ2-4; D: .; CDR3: CASSQGAGTSLQYF; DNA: TGCGCCAGCAGCCAAGGGGCAGGGACAAGTCTTCAGTACTTC
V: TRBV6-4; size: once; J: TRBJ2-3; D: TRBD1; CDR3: CASSQDRGDTQYF; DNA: TGTGCCAGCAGCCAAGACAGGGGGGATACGCAGTATTTT